These T cell receptor beta chains were read from a single sample in a study of blood T cell repertoires in COVID-19. The method was immunoSEQ multiplex PCR; TCRdb's version includes in-frame clones alone and lacks a portion of them. The data hold 200,000 to 250,000 clones, with around nine tenths observed a single time. What was sequenced was peripheral blood. All receptors derive from a woman aged 55-69 years who had recovered from COVID-19. Both conserved end residues are part of each CDR3.

j_call v_call cdr3_aa
TRBJ2-1 TRBV3-1/TRBV3-2 CASSQDTQVNNYNEQFF
TRBJ2-1 TRBV14 CASSPLVEGGKGHEQFF
TRBJ1-2 TRBV6-5 CASTEHIYGYTF
TRBJ1-1 TRBV5-1 CASSPQQQNTEAFF
TRBJ1-6 TRBV2 CASRLGGYNSPLHF
TRBJ2-2 TRBV2 CASSYKNTGELFF
TRBJ1-1 TRBV12-3/TRBV12-4 CASTIGGRWAFF
TRBJ2-5 TRBV11-1 CASSLGSRGLQETQYF
TRBJ1-5 TRBV5-5 CASSLADRFNQPQHF
TRBJ2-2 TRBV28 CASTMYTGELFF
TRBJ1-2 TRBV7-2 CASSPGTKAYTF
TRBJ1-5 TRBV4-1 CASSQNRDRNQPQHF
TRBJ1-1 TRBV28 CASSLQGVNTEAFF
TRBJ2-2 TRBV12-5 CASGLVAGGGELFF
TRBJ1-2 TRBV7-9 CASSQSRDRGPIGYTF
TRBJ2-2 TRBV7-3 CASSSSGGEVGELFF
TRBJ1-5 TRBV19 CASSIGRGRGRNQPQHF
TRBJ2-5 TRBV5-1 CASTLIGTGEETQYF
TRBJ2-2 TRBV7-3 CASSWGGNTGELFF
TRBJ2-5 TRBV15 CATSRVGNRGRETQYF
TRBJ1-3 TRBV6-5 CASSSGDVGNTIYF
TRBJ1-6 TRBV5-6 CASSLAGGDSPLHF
TRBJ2-6 TRBV5-8 CASTPPPRLANVLTF
TRBJ2-7 TRBV27 CASSPRQGAYEQYF
TRBJ1-2 TRBV19 CASSLQPGQHSANYGYTF
TRBJ2-7 TRBV6-5 CASSLEQGLGQYF
TRBJ2-2 TRBV2 CASSLYGTTSTGELFF
TRBJ2-7 TRBV28 CASSTRDTRFYEQYF
TRBJ1-4 TRBV15 CATSRPGVPGGKLFF
TRBJ2-7 TRBV18 CASSPIPSGGTEQYF
TRBJ1-2 TRBV7-8 CASSLVTPRTGPYGYTF
TRBJ2-4 TRBV7-9 CASSTGQGAGAKNIQYF
TRBJ1-1 TRBV11-3 CASSFGWGDTEAFF
TRBJ1-2 TRBV20-1 CSARGAGYTF
TRBJ2-2 TRBV4-2 CASSQAGLAGGPNTGELFF
TRBJ2-2 TRBV14 CASSQTSGGHTGELFF
TRBJ1-1 TRBV12-3/TRBV12-4 CASSLAVLAEAFF
TRBJ1-1 TRBV7-8 CASSLAQGARTEAFF
TRBJ2-7 TRBV2 CARAGQGYEQYF
TRBJ2-5 TRBV6-2/TRBV6-3 CASSYPGQVKPQETQYF
TRBJ1-1 TRBV3-1/TRBV3-2 CASSQEDRGWVAEAFF
TRBJ2-5 TRBV24-1 CATSEQPGTSGGGLETQYF
TRBJ2-7 TRBV5-1 CASSSTGFGNEQYF
TRBJ2-1 TRBV12-3/TRBV12-4 CASSWGDEQFF
TRBJ1-1 TRBV6-6 CASISTFDGAEAFF
TRBJ1-1 TRBV19 CASSLNRGVGTEAFF
TRBJ2-3 TRBV5-1 CASSLGLAGGSDTQYF
TRBJ2-7 TRBV28 CASSLILEGAGYEQYF